One and the same sample provided the 10 T cell receptor beta chains below, sequenced in a study of T-cell memory formation after mild COVID-19. TCRdb re-analysed the 5' RACE reads in MiXCR, keeping a single row per CDR3 protein. The sample includes roughly 450,000 distinct CDR3 sequences, around 17% of them seen just once. The sample comprised PBMCs or a T cell subset sorted from them (not recorded which). The origin of the receptors is a man between 18 and 35 years old who had mild COVID-19 (a few samples of this study predate the infection). Cell type and time point are not known.

V usage is TRBV29-1 and J usage is TRBJ2-7; D ambiguous. CDR3 length: 12 residues. Germline loops: CDR1 SQVTM, CDR2 ANQGSEA. Trimming took off 7 bases at V and 3 bases at J, with 13 bases between the two ends. The CDR3 nucleotides read TGCAGCGGGGTTTTCGGAGTCTACGAGCAGTACTTC. Translating it yields CSGVFGVYEQYF.

This clonotype was detected only a few times. The V call is TRBV7-8, the J call TRBJ2-5; D uncertain. The germline V gene has CDR1 SGHVS and CDR2 FQNEAQ. V lost 3 bases and J 2 bases, leaving 7 bases between the germline ends. The CDR3 is 13 residues long. Here the CDR3 reads CASSLVRQETQYF. The CDR3 bases are TGTGCCAGCAGCTTGGTTCGACAAGAGACCCAGTACTTC.

This clonotype was counted only a few times. The J gene is TRBJ1-5, the V gene TRBV6-5; TRBD1 is a possible D gene (6 bases). The ends were cut back, 6 bases at V and 6 bases at J, with 12 bases in the middle. The CDR3 sequence is 13 residues long. From germline, CDR1 is MNHEY and CDR2 SVGAGI. CDR3 coding DNA: TGTGCCAGCAGCAATACAGGGCTTCAGCCCCAGCATTTT. This encodes CASSNTGLQPQHF.

The chain links TRBV6-4 to TRBJ2-4; TRBD2 might be the D (6 bases). The CDR3 consists of 16 residues. Trimming took off 4 bases at V and 9 bases at J, with 22 bases between the two ends. The germline V gene has CDR1 MRHNA and CDR2 SNTAGT. The CDR3 DNA is TGTGCCAGCAGTGTTCCGCGGGACGTCTTGTTTTCCATTCAGTACTTC. Its translation: CASSVPRDVLFSIQYF.

This chain uses TRBV6-2 or TRBV6-3 with TRBJ1-2; D call uncertain. From germline, CDR1 is MNHEY and CDR2 SVGEGT. V lost 9 bases and J lost 2, with 16 bases in between. This CDR3 is built from 14 residues. As DNA, the CDR3 is TGTGCCAGTCGGCGGCTTGCGATCAACTATGGCTACACCTTC. Protein sequence: CASRRLAINYGYTF.

This clonotype occurred a few times. This sequence joins TRBV20-1 and TRBJ2-3, with 7 bases fitting TRBD2. The CDR3 contains 14 residues. J gave up 6 bases and V 1 base, and 7 bases lay outside the gene matches. CDR1 and CDR2 from the germline V gene are DFQATT and SNEGSKA (reference sequence). CDR3 DNA sequence: TGCAGTGCTAGAGTCAGCGGGGAGGGGGATACGCAGTATTTT. This sequence encodes CSARVSGEGDTQYF.

The rearrangement links TRBV7-8 to TRBJ2-7; tentative D call: TRBD2 (6 bases). V was shortened by 8 bases and J by 6 bases, with 17 bases between the two germline ends. Germline V lookup: CDR1 SGHVS, CDR2 FQNEAQ. The CDR3 sequence is 13 residues long. This CDR3 reads CASAGPLTLEQYV. In nucleotides, the CDR3 is TGTGCCAGCGCGGGACCTCTTACCCTCGAGCAGTACGTC.

Comments on this clonotype: Possible read error: a much larger clone is one base away. The rearrangement joins TRBV4-3 to TRBJ2-7, with TRBD2 matching 12 bases. From germline, CDR1 is LGHNA and CDR2 YSLEER. Unmatched junction bases numbered 5, after V lost 6 bases and J lost 2 bases. This CDR3 is built from 15 residues. In nucleotides, the CDR3 is TGCGCCAGCAGGCAAACTAGCGGGGGGACCTACGAGCAGTACTTC. Protein product: CASRQTSGGTYEQYF.

This clonotype was recorded at least ten times. The chain is built from TRBV27 and TRBJ1-4; D call uncertain. Germline V gene sequence: CDR1 MNHEY, CDR2 SMNVEV (reference sequence). V was cut by 3 bases and J by 0 bases, with 11 bases left in between. The CDR3 loop spans 16 amino acids. CDR3 protein: CASSLAAYATNEKLFF. CDR3 sequence (DNA): TGTGCCAGCAGTTTGGCGGCCTATGCAACTAATGAAAAACTGTTTTTT.

This clonotype has a count of ten or more. The DNA for the CDR3 is TGTGCCAGCAGCCTTGGACTAGCGGGGAACAATGAGCAGTTCTTC. Amino acids: CASSLGLAGNNEQFF. The chain links TRBV7-3 to TRBJ2-1; 12 bases match TRBD2. After removal of 5 bases from V and 5 bases from J, the junction contained 4 bases not matched to a gene. Germline CDR1 and CDR2: SGHTA and FQGTGA. The CDR3 loop spans 15 amino acids.